The 32 T cell receptor beta chains below all came from one sample that was sequenced in a study of T cells expressing NK-cell markers. TCRdb reprocessed the 5' RACE reads; each CDR3 protein has one entry and no DNA is given. Recorded for this sample: about 550,000 distinct CDR3 sequences. Sequenced input: blood T cells: a sorted CD56 or NKG2C T cell subset, CD4+ or CD8+ T cells, or bulk PBMC T cells (not recorded which). The receptor source for this set is a man between 18 and 35 years old in good health.

V and J are TRBV27 and TRBJ2-3; TCRdb's D call, TRBD2, is unchecked because there is no DNA. Per the germline V gene, CDR1 is MNHEY and CDR2 is SMNVEV (reference sequence). The CDR3 length is 17 residues. CDR3 in amino acids: CASSFLRGGDYRDTQYF.

The rearrangement uses TRBV12-3 or TRBV12-4 and TRBJ1-5. This CDR3 spans 22 amino acids. The CDR3 loop is CASSLAYPVERAGEKAYQPQHF.

The chain recombines TRBV20-1 with TRBJ2-6; the D gene TCRdb calls, TRBD1, cannot be checked with no DNA. The CDR3 spans 16 residues. Germline lookup yields CDR1 DFQATT and CDR2 SNEGSKA (reference sequence). The CDR3 loop reads CSATSITGTGANVLTF.

The V gene is TRBV15, the J gene TRBJ2-4; absent DNA, TCRdb's TRBD1 call cannot be checked. The CDR3 is made up of 15 amino acids. Germline loops: CDR1 LNHNV, CDR2 YYDKDF (reference sequence). CDR3 region: CATYSPGLAKNIQYF.

This chain uses TRBV29-1 with TRBJ2-2; no DNA is available, so the TRBD1 call from TCRdb remains unchecked. The CDR3 runs to 14 residues. The germline gives CDR1 SQVTM, CDR2 ANQGSEA. The CDR3 protein is CSVDRRGKTGELFF.

V usage is TRBV27 and J usage is TRBJ2-3; there is no DNA to check the TCRdb D call of TRBD1. The CDR3 loop spans 12 amino acids. The V gene's germline CDR1 is MNHEY and CDR2 SMNVEV (reference sequence). CDR3 amino acids: CASSLGPLSLYF.

CDR3 amino acids: CASSHTQGKEQYF. The rearrangement uses TRBV4-2 and TRBJ2-7; there is no DNA to check the TCRdb D call of TRBD1. CDR1 LGHNA and CDR2 YNFKEQ come from the germline V gene. There are 13 residues in the CDR3.

This rearrangement joins TRBV5-5 to TRBJ2-3. This CDR3 is 14 amino acids long. Germline V gene data show CDR1 as SGHKS and CDR2 as YYEKEE (reference sequence). This CDR3 is CASSLAVAADTQYF.

This chain uses TRBV6-2 or TRBV6-3 with TRBJ2-1; no DNA is available, so the TRBD2 call from TCRdb remains unchecked. The CDR3 consists of 18 residues. In germline, CDR1 is MNHEY, CDR2 SVGEGT. CDR3 sequence reads: CASRPLAGVSKAYNEQFF.

The V gene is TRBV4-1, the J gene TRBJ2-5. Germline lookup yields CDR1 MGHRA and CDR2 YSYEKL. The CDR3 has 14 amino acids. CDR3 sequence reads: CASSPAERQETQYF.

The rearrangement joins TRBV29-1 to TRBJ1-1; TCRdb selects TRBD1, and the lack of DNA leaves this call unchecked. This CDR3 contains 14 residues. Germline CDR1 is SQVTM and CDR2 is ANQGSEA. The CDR3 is CSVEPRQANTEAFF. Filled out from reference TRBV29-1 and TRBJ1-1, the complete variable domain reads SAVISQKPSRDICQRGTSLTIQCQVDSQVTMMFWYRQQPGQSLTLIATANQGSEATYESGFVIDKFPISRPNLTFSTLTVSNMSPEDSSIYLCSVEPRQANTEAFFGQGTRLTVV.

This chain links TRBV20-1 with TRBJ2-1; TCRdb lists TRBD2, though no DNA is available to test this call. CDR3 length: 16 amino acids. The germline V gene encodes CDR1 DFQATT and CDR2 SNEGSKA (reference sequence). CDR3 residues: CSAREPTSGRANEQFF.

The J gene is TRBJ1-2, the V gene TRBV5-1. The CDR3 spans 13 residues. Per germline, CDR1 SGHRS and CDR2 YFSETQ. The CDR3 is CASSVDRVDGYTF.

The chain employs TRBV20-1 and TRBJ2-7. The CDR3 extends over 13 amino acids. The germline V gene has CDR1 DFQATT and CDR2 SNEGSKA (reference sequence). The CDR3 loop is CSAPQGVTYEQYF.

The chain combines TRBV5-1 with TRBJ2-5; checking the TCRdb D call of TRBD1 is not possible without DNA. The CDR3 has 18 residues. Per the germline V gene, CDR1 is SGHRS and CDR2 is YFSETQ. The CDR3 sequence is CASMGSEDRATYQETQYF.

The chain recombines TRBV12-3 or TRBV12-4 with TRBJ2-7. This CDR3 spans 12 amino acids. CDR3 protein: CASSFGDYEQYF.

The chain couples TRBV9 to TRBJ2-7; there is no DNA to check the TCRdb D call of TRBD2. CDR3 length: 16 amino acids. CDR1 is SGDLS and CDR2 is YYNGEE in the germline V gene. The CDR3 sequence: CASSSKTSRSSYEQYF.

The chain carries TRBV12-3 or TRBV12-4 and TRBJ1-5; as DNA is missing, the TRBD1 call by TCRdb cannot be tested. CDR3 length equals 15 residues. The CDR3 spells CASSFGTGGNQPQHF.

The CDR3 loop is CASSSRDATGELFF. This chain links TRBV7-6 with TRBJ2-2; TCRdb proposes TRBD1, but this gene call is untestable without DNA. There are 14 residues in the CDR3. Germline V CDR1 and CDR2: SGHVS, FNYEAQ.

J is TRBJ1-4 and V is TRBV29-1. CDR1 is SQVTM and CDR2 is ANQGSEA in the germline V gene. This CDR3 comprises 13 residues. The CDR3 loop reads CSVAETASEKLFF.

The chain has TRBV11-2 and TRBJ2-4; the D call of TRBD1 rests on TCRdb alone, since no DNA is present to check it. The germline CDR1 and CDR2 sequences are SGHAT and FQNNGV. The CDR3 sequence is 15 residues long. This CDR3 reads CASSRIQGTKNIQYF.

This chain uses TRBV7-9 with TRBJ2-1; the D call of TRBD2 rests on TCRdb alone, since no DNA is present to check it. CDR1 is SEHNR and CDR2 is FQNEAQ in the germline V gene (reference sequence). The CDR3 extends over 14 amino acids. CDR3 region: CASSSPGLDTEQFF.

Here the CDR3 reads CASSLPGTSEDTQYF. The chain combines TRBV7-3 with TRBJ2-3; as DNA is missing, the TRBD1 call by TCRdb cannot be tested. The CDR3 has 15 amino acids. Germline V gives CDR1 SGHTA, CDR2 FQGTGA.

The V gene is TRBV25-1, the J gene TRBJ2-5; TCRdb picks TRBD1, but there is no DNA to check that call. From germline, CDR1 is MGHDK and CDR2 SYGVNS. The CDR3 is 11 amino acids. The CDR3 here is CASTSGETQYF. The full variable domain, in which reference TRBV25-1 and TRBJ2-5 provide the parts outside the CDR3, is EADIYQTPRYLVIGTGKKITLECSQTMGHDKMYWYQQDPGMELHLIHYSYGVNSTEKGDLSSESTVSRIRTEHFPLTLESARPSHTSQYLCASTSGETQYFGPGTRLLVL.

The chain employs TRBV7-9 and TRBJ1-1; the TRBD1 assignment by TCRdb is unverifiable without DNA. Germline V gene data show CDR1 as SEHNR and CDR2 as FQNEAQ (reference sequence). This CDR3 comprises 14 residues. The CDR3 sequence is CASSRGFGNTEAFF.

The gene calls are TRBV29-1 and TRBJ2-7; the D gene TCRdb calls, TRBD2, cannot be checked with no DNA. From germline, CDR1 is SQVTM and CDR2 ANQGSEA. The CDR3 covers 13 residues. The CDR3 region is CSVRSGEGHEQYF.

The gene calls are TRBV20-1 and TRBJ2-3. This CDR3 is built from 13 residues. The germline gives CDR1 DFQATT, CDR2 SNEGSKA (reference sequence). The CDR3 spells CSARASHGDTQYF.

The chain combines TRBV3-1 with TRBJ2-1; absent DNA, TCRdb's TRBD1 call cannot be checked. Germline CDR1 is LGHDT and CDR2 is YNNKEL (reference sequence). The length of the CDR3 is 16 residues. Here the CDR3 reads CASSSRALSSYNEQFF.

This chain joins TRBV5-1 and TRBJ2-1; TCRdb selects TRBD1, and the lack of DNA leaves this call unchecked. The germline CDR1 and CDR2 sequences are SGHRS and YFSETQ. The CDR3 is 15 residues long. CDR3 residues: CASRPPGNLVNEQFF.

The genes are TRBV11-2 and TRBJ2-2; TCRdb designates TRBD1, a call that cannot be tested without DNA. CDR3 length: 15 residues. The germline V gene has CDR1 SGHAT and CDR2 FQNNGV. CDR3 in amino acids: CASSLLGTNTGELFF.

The J gene is TRBJ2-3, the V gene TRBV6-5; as DNA is missing, the TRBD1 call by TCRdb cannot be tested. Germline values: CDR1 MNHEY, CDR2 SVGAGI. This CDR3 is built from 18 residues. The CDR3 here is CASSYSDPRGAGTDTQYF.

The chain uses TRBV12-3 or TRBV12-4 and TRBJ1-5; TCRdb selects TRBD1, and the lack of DNA leaves this call unchecked. CDR3 size: 15 residues. The CDR3 reads CASSLDRGIDQPQHF.